This T cell receptor (beta chain) was sequenced during a study of shared clonotypes between healthy human individuals. Germline trimming cut 6 bases from V and 5 bases from J; bases unmatched to any gene: 9. The CDR3 extends over 15 amino acids. In germline, CDR1 is MNHEY, CDR2 SMNVEV (reference sequence). A remark on this clone: Its specificity is unknown.

The CD4+ fraction was divided into a CD45RA+ naive subset and a CD45RA-negative memory subset. Produced via immunoSEQ multiplex PCR; TCRdb's table is partial and in-frame only. This sample has over a million clones, with about 75% found just once. General study findings and limits: The study's rarefaction showed incomplete sorted-subset sequencing despite large depth. Across a handful of donors, naive CD4 shared 5% to 5.5%, naive CD8 under 4%, memory CD4 about 2.4%, memory CD8 0.4% to 0.5%. Clonotypes which were not shared had lower generation probabilities than clonotypes that all four donors shared.

Sequences were obtained from memory CD4+ T cells sorted from blood. Subset reported: CD45RA-negative fraction. V gene TRBV27 combines with J gene TRBJ2-2, with 7 bases identical to TRBD1. This sequence was found in a man between 18 and 29 years old in good health. CDR3 in amino acids: CASRTDRVLTGELFF. CDR3 nucleotide sequence: TGTGCCAGCAGGACTGACAGGGTCCTTACCGGGGAGCTGTTTTTT.